This T cell receptor (beta chain) was sequenced for a study of shared T cell receptors in the human thymus listed by TCRdb under 2021. In terms of the full investigation: The study examined how self-reactive, shared T-cell receptor alpha chains are generated in the human thymus.

Receptor amplification or capture employed the immunoSEQ multiplex PCR assay. Here the immuneACCESS table is served through TCRdb, limited to in-frame sequences with V and J called. Missing clones are a known gap in these copies; in checked studies unresolved V genes cover under half, and the rest lacks a known reason. The sample table holds some 660,000 clones, of which about 87% were seen once. The ten most abundant clones make up roughly 0.0086% of the sample. Comments on this clone: This receptor's antigen is unknown. It has no much larger one-base neighbor in the sample; base qualities were not kept.

Via the germline V gene, CDR1 is MNHNS and CDR2 SASEGT. For this chain, trimming is 5 bases at the V end and 8 bases at the J end, and the number of junction bases without a gene match is 8. There are 15 amino acids in the CDR3, from cysteine to phenylalanine inclusive. Only the CDR3 DNA stays, 45 bases, in frame from base 1. These data were also filed under a second study, of human thymus T cells. Taken from the second paper: In Finland, the donors were immunologically healthy infants who were having open corrective cardiac surgery for congenital heart defects. Thymus tissue was collected as surgical resects that were removed during corrective cardiac surgery. Both the thymic and the peripheral blood repertoires appeared to show biased V and J gene segment usage. The related research reported highly overlapping thymic TCR repertoires among unrelated individuals. The study characterized TCR alpha and beta repertoires from about 8 infant thymus samples and four related peripheral blood samples. Donor ages ranged from about 6 to 244 days, and the cohort comprised about six male and a couple of female infants. Thymocytes were mechanically released from the tissue and were stored as pellets of about 9.5-33 million cells at -70 degrees C. Genomic DNA was extracted from frozen cell pellets with a QIAsymphony instrument. The immunoSEQ multiplex PCR assay was used to amplify the TCRB and TCRAD loci from a standardized amount of quality-controlled genomic DNA. The amplicons spanned the V(D)J region and were long enough to cover the CDR3 and allow V and J genes to be identified. Through the commercial immunoSEQ service, the amplicons were sequenced on an Illumina platform. Primer bias and sequencing errors were corrected as previously described, and TCRAD and TCRB were defined on the basis of the IMGT database. immunoSEQ Analyzer 3.0 and VDJTools were used for repertoire analysis, which covered basic statistics, V/J segment usage, diversity estimates, rarefaction and pairwise overlap. Diversity was estimated with Chao1, ChaoE, Efron-Thisted, Shannon and inverse Simpson indices, and also on datasets down-sampled to the smallest sample. Repertoire overlap was determined by strict matching of CDR3 nucleotide sequence, V gene and J gene, and Jaccard-based multidimensional scaling clustering was applied. On average, thymus samples gave 750,000 to 1,000,000 unique TCRB clonotypes, whereas blood samples gave some 84,000.

The chain links TRBV6-1 with TRBJ1-6; the junction holds 8 bases that match TRBD1. The origin of this receptor is a boy younger than two with a congenital heart defect. Donor details come from another sample of the same person, matched by shared clones. Sequencing was performed on thymocytes. In nucleotide form, the sequence is TGTGCCAGCAGTAACAGGGGGTCCAATGATTCACCCCTCCACTTT. It is translated as CASSNRGSNDSPLHF.